What follows are 2 T cell receptor beta chains derived from one specimen sequenced in a study of cytomegalovirus exposure and HLA in healthy donors. Vbeta (60) and Jbeta (13) primers were used in the PCR. The repertoire was sequenced with immunoSEQ multiplex PCR; TCRdb's copy has only in-frame clones and lacks some. Counted here are some 85,000 clones, roughly 80% occurring once; the ten biggest clones make up more than 3%. Material for sequencing was PBMCs. Receptor source: a man aged 25-40 years in good health and CMV-seronegative.

The chain is built from TRBV6-6 and TRBJ2-7, with D perhaps matching TRBD2 (6 bases). V gave up 5 bases and J gave up 0 bases, with 14 bases separating them. The germline V gene encodes CDR1 MNHNY and CDR2 SVGAGI (reference sequence). The CDR3 has 15 amino acids. CDR3 in DNA: TGTGCCAGCAGTGGAGGGACCGTTAGCTCCTACGAGCAGTACTTC. Its translation: CASSGGTVSSYEQYF.

There are a few counts of this clone. Other DNA sequences in this specimen translate into the identical CDR3. The chain carries TRBV11-3 and TRBJ2-1, with 9 bases matching TRBD2. The germline V gene has CDR1 SGHNT and CDR2 YENEEA. CDR3 size: 14 residues. Germline trimming cut 4 bases from V and 4 bases from J; bases unmatched to any gene: 2. This chain's CDR3 is CASSSGLAYNEQFF. The CDR3 DNA reads as TGTGCCAGCAGCTCGGGACTAGCTTACAATGAGCAGTTCTTC.